This entry lists 23 T cell receptor beta chains sequenced from one sample in a study of control samples from healthy donors and cancer patients. The protocol was immunoSEQ multiplex PCR, while the TCRdb copy is restricted to in-frame clones and leaves out a portion. The sample lists around 120,000 clones; around 89% were seen once. The specimen was PBMCs. These receptors were collected from a woman in her forties or fifties with colorectal cancer.

The chain links TRBV4-2 to TRBJ2-1, with TRBD2 identical over 7 bases. This CDR3 region has 17 residues. J was trimmed by 4 bases and V by 0 bases; bases with no gene match: 9. Germline V gene sequence: CDR1 LGHNA, CDR2 YNFKEQ. The CDR3 loop is CASSQDVGGERYNEQFF. In DNA, the CDR3 is TGTGCCAGCAGCCAAGATGTTGGGGGGGAGAGATACAATGAGCAGTTCTTC.

V gene TRBV19 combines with J gene TRBJ2-7; possible D gene TRBD2, 5 bases. The length of the CDR3 is 13 residues. CDR1 LNHDA and CDR2 SQIVND come from the germline V gene (reference sequence). V was cut by 1 base and J by 3 bases, with 7 bases left in between. The CDR3 DNA is TGTGCCAGTAGTATAGGACGGGACTACGAGCAGTACTTC. Amino acids: CASSIGRDYEQYF.

The chain joins TRBV9 to TRBJ2-7, with TRBD2 as a possible D gene (7 bases). The CDR3 is 16 residues long. Trimming removed 0 bases at V and 8 bases at J, with 21 bases between. Germline CDR1 SGDLS, CDR2 YYNGEE. The CDR3 DNA reads TGTGCCAGCAGCGTAGACGCGGGGGCCCGGCTATCTAAGCAGTACTTC. Translated: CASSVDAGARLSKQYF.

The count of this clone is one. In DNA form, the CDR3 reads TGCGCCAGCAGCTTGGTCGGGAGCGGGAGTGGGGCAGATACGCAGTATTTT. Protein: CASSLVGSGSGADTQYF. V gene TRBV5-1 combines with J gene TRBJ2-3, with TRBD2 matching over 8 bases. J was trimmed by 4 bases and V by 0 bases; bases with no gene match: 10. The CDR3 has 17 amino acids. In germline, CDR1 is SGHRS, CDR2 YFSETQ. Together with reference TRBV5-1 and TRBJ2-3, the CDR3 gives the full variable domain: KAGVTQTPRYLIKTRGQQVTLSCSPISGHRSVSWYQQTPGQGLQFLFEYFSETQRNKGNFPGRFSGRQFSNSRSEMNVSTLELGDSALYLCASSLVGSGSGADTQYFGPGTRLTVL.

The chain links TRBV27 to TRBJ1-2; tentatively, D is TRBD1 (5 bases). Trimming took off 3 bases at V and 4 bases at J, with 9 bases between the two ends. CDR3 length: 13 residues. Germline V gene data show CDR1 as MNHEY and CDR2 as SMNVEV (reference sequence). CDR3 sequence reads: CASSLGEGYGYTF. In DNA form, the CDR3 reads TGTGCCAGCAGTTTGGGGGAAGGCTATGGCTACACCTTC.

This chain joins TRBV2 and TRBJ2-2, with D possibly matching TRBD2 (5 bases). Trimming shortened V by 6 bases and J by 5 bases, and 13 bases separated the two germline ends. Germline V gene lookup returns CDR1 SNHLY and CDR2 FYNNEI. The CDR3 covers 14 residues. The DNA of the CDR3 is TGTGCCAGCAGAAGGGTCTCGGGGACCGGGGAGCTGTTTTTT. Amino acids: CASRRVSGTGELFF.

The V call is TRBV16, the J call TRBJ2-1; D is unresolved. The V gene's germline CDR1 is KGHSY and CDR2 FQNENV. This CDR3 has 11 residues. V was shortened by 4 bases and J by 5 bases, with 3 bases between the two germline ends. This chain's CDR3 is CASSPDNEQFF. The CDR3 nucleotides read TGTGCCAGCAGCCCAGACAATGAGCAGTTCTTC.

This chain uses TRBV9 with TRBJ2-1; a weak D match, TRBD2 (6 bases). V dropped 2 bases and J dropped 2 bases, with 11 bases sitting between them. Germline V gene lookup returns CDR1 SGDLS and CDR2 YYNGEE. This CDR3 region has 15 residues. This CDR3 is CASSVQGGPYNEQFF. As DNA, the CDR3 is TGTGCCAGCAGCGTCCAGGGAGGACCCTACAATGAGCAGTTCTTC.

This clone came up once. This chain links TRBV19 with TRBJ1-1; D ambiguous. The CDR3 runs to 15 residues. Germline CDR1 is LNHDA and CDR2 is SQIVND (reference sequence). Trimming took off 3 bases at V and 0 bases at J, with 11 bases between the two ends. Here the CDR3 DNA reads TGTGCCAGTAGTATCTCGGTCGGGTTGAACACTGAAGCTTTCTTT. It is translated as CASSISVGLNTEAFF.

V usage is TRBV6-6 and J usage is TRBJ2-1; TRBD2 might be the D (5 bases). Trimming removed 2 bases at V and 0 bases at J, with 8 bases between. CDR1 is MNHNY and CDR2 is SVGAGI in the germline V gene (reference sequence). The CDR3 covers 15 residues. The CDR3 DNA follows: TGTGCCAGCAGTTACCGGGAAGGCTCCTACAATGAGCAGTTCTTC. This sequence encodes CASSYREGSYNEQFF.

The genes are TRBV30 and TRBJ1-5; D might be TRBD1 (6 bases). Germline CDR1 reads GTSNPN; CDR2 reads SVGIG (reference sequence). Trimming pared 5 bases from V and 0 bases from J, leaving 17 bases between. This CDR3 spans 16 amino acids. The CDR3 region is CAWSHPGAVSNQPQHF. The DNA for the CDR3 is TGTGCCTGGTCCCATCCAGGGGCGGTTAGCAATCAGCCCCAGCATTTT.

This sequence joins TRBV13 and TRBJ2-7, with 7 bases aligning to TRBD1. CDR1 is PRHDT, CDR2 FYEKMQ, per germline (reference sequence). The ends lost 5 bases at V and 3 bases at J; junction bases unmatched: 7. The CDR3 runs 14 residues. CDR3 amino acids: CASSPGQTNYEQYF. The CDR3 nucleotides are TGTGCCAGCAGCCCGGGACAGACGAACTACGAGCAGTACTTC.

The genes are TRBV19 and TRBJ1-5; 7 bases line up with TRBD1. The CDR3 contains 15 residues. Germline CDR1 reads LNHDA; CDR2 reads SQIVND (reference sequence). The junction had 4 bases not matched to a gene; V was cut back by 1 base and J by 4 bases. CDR3 sequence: CASSIGDSFNQPQHF. The CDR3 nucleotides are TGTGCCAGTAGTATAGGGGACAGCTTTAATCAGCCCCAGCATTTT.

V usage is TRBV9 and J usage is TRBJ2-5; D may be TRBD1 (5 bases). Between the trimmed V and J ends, which lost 1 base and 5 bases, there was a span of 9 bases. The CDR3 spans 13 residues. The germline V gene has CDR1 SGDLS and CDR2 YYNGEE. The CDR3 sequence is CASSVQGSETQYF. Written as DNA, the CDR3 is TGTGCCAGCAGCGTACAGGGTTCCGAGACCCAGTACTTC.

The chain has TRBV18 and TRBJ1-4; the D is unclear. CDR3 length equals 14 residues. Germline V gives CDR1 KGHSH, CDR2 LQKENI. V lost 6 bases to trimming and J lost 0 bases, with 8 bases between them. CDR3 residues: CASSARSTNEKLFF. CDR3 DNA: TGTGCCAGCTCTGCACGATCAACTAATGAAAAACTGTTTTTT.

This clone appeared a single time. The chain has TRBV5-1 and TRBJ2-2; D possibly uses TRBD1 or TRBD2 (6 bases each). V lost 4 bases to trimming and J lost 4 bases, with 14 bases between them. This CDR3 comprises 15 residues. Germline V gene sequence: CDR1 SGHRS, CDR2 YFSETQ. This CDR3 reads CASSSGGHGTGELFF. In DNA form, the CDR3 reads TGCGCCAGCAGCAGTGGGGGGCACGGCACCGGGGAGCTGTTTTTT.

Turning to this clone: Other DNA sequences of this sample code for an identical CDR3. The chain is built from TRBV7-3 and TRBJ1-3, with D hard to call. V lost 5 bases and J 0 bases, leaving 5 bases between the germline ends. CDR3 length equals 13 residues. From germline, CDR1 is SGHTA and CDR2 FQGTGA. CDR3 sequence: CASSPDSGNTIYF. CDR3 bases: TGTGCCAGCAGCCCGGACTCTGGAAACACCATATATTTT.

CDR3: CASSSGPGTEAFF. DNA for the CDR3: TGTGCCAGTAGTAGTGGCCCCGGCACTGAAGCTTTCTTT. This chain connects TRBV19 to TRBJ1-1; D is unresolved. CDR3 size: 13 residues. CDR1 and CDR2 (germline): LNHDA, SQIVND (reference sequence). V was shortened by 4 bases and J by 4 bases, with 10 bases between the two germline ends. The variable domain in full, with the rest retrieved from reference TRBV19 and TRBJ1-1, is DGGITQSPKYLFRKEGQNVTLSCEQNLNHDAMYWYRQDPGQGLRLIYYSQIVNDFQKGDIAEGYSVSREKKESFPLTVTSAQKNPTAFYLCASSSGPGTEAFFGQGTRLTVV.

This clone is a singleton in its sample. The gene calls are TRBV28 and TRBJ2-7, with unresolved D. The V gene's germline CDR1 is MDHEN and CDR2 SYDVKM. This CDR3 has 13 amino acids. Trimming shortened V by 2 bases and J by 2 bases, and 7 bases separated the two germline ends. The CDR3 region has the DNA TGTGCCAGCAGTTTAAATTTAGCCTACGAGCAGTACTTC. This translates into CASSLNLAYEQYF.

The rearrangement joins TRBV5-6 to TRBJ1-1; 7 bases map to TRBD1. The germline gives CDR1 SGHDT, CDR2 YYEEEE. The CDR3 totals 14 residues. Unmatched junction bases numbered 8, after V lost 4 bases and J lost 5 bases. Here the CDR3 reads CASSGNRGKTEAFF. In DNA form, the CDR3 reads TGTGCCAGCAGCGGTAACAGGGGAAAGACTGAAGCTTTCTTT.

The V call is TRBV6-5, the J call TRBJ2-7; D may be TRBD1 (5 bases). The CDR3 length is 13 residues. The V gene lost 8 bases and the J gene lost 5 bases, with 16 bases spanning the gap. Germline CDR1 reads MNHEY; CDR2 reads SVGAGI. For the CDR3, the DNA is TGTGCCAGCCGAACTCCAGGGTCCGACGAGCAGTACTTC. As protein: CASRTPGSDEQYF.

The V and J genes are TRBV2 and TRBJ1-5; D unresolved. The CDR3 has 12 amino acids. Deletions cut 6 bases from V and 4 bases from J, with 7 bases between. The V gene's germline CDR1 is SNHLY and CDR2 FYNNEI. The CDR3 DNA reads TGTGCCAGCAGACAAGCTAATCAGCCCCAGCATTTT. It is translated as CASRQANQPQHF.

The CDR3 DNA follows: TGTGCCAGCAGCCCTACTAGCGGCGACGGGGGGTATACGCAGTATTTT. Its translation: CASSPTSGDGGYTQYF. J is TRBJ2-3 and V is TRBV7-9; 8 bases are shared with TRBD2. Germline V gene lookup returns CDR1 SEHNR and CDR2 FQNEAQ (reference sequence). Trimming took 5 bases from V and 7 from J; bases not matched to a gene: 14. This CDR3 contains 16 residues.